This record looks at one T cell receptor (beta chain) sequence and its context. Libraries were prepared by immunoSEQ multiplex PCR; TCRdb keeps only in-frame clonotypes and omits some of them. Counted here are some 300,000 clones, around 90% occurring once; the ten biggest clones make up around 1%. The CDR3 runs 14 residues. Germline CDR1 is SGHDT and CDR2 is YYEEEE. With 3 bases removed from V and 3 bases from J, the gap between germline ends came to 12 bases. This sample was taken from a study of blood T cell repertoires in COVID-19. The sequenced material came from peripheral blood. This TCR was recovered from a woman in her thirties or forties with COVID-19, enrolled during active disease. The gene calls are TRBV5-6 and TRBJ1-1; maybe TRBD1 (5 bases). This CDR3 reads CASSWPGMDTEAFF. Written as DNA, the CDR3 is TGTGCCAGCAGCTGGCCAGGGATGGACACTGAAGCTTTCTTT.